These 29 T cell receptor beta chains were all obtained from the same sample, sequenced in a study of molecular identifiers for immune sequencing clone quantification (dated 2018 in TCRdb). The protocol used for the library was PCR. The reads were generated on an Illumina HiSeq 4000. The raw public reads went through TCRdb reprocessing: fastp at Q25, MiXCR clone calling, in-frame beta chains kept. Duplicate CDR3 protein sequences are folded into a single record with the most common DNA and genes. In this sample the table shows hundreds of thousands of distinct CDR3 sequences, about a fifth of which occur a single time. The top ten constitute under 0.95% of the sample. Sequencing used naive CD8+ T cells from blood, with Jurkat cell RNA spiked in. The cell subset or site label for this specimen denotes: FACS-sorted CD8+CD4-CCR7+CD45RA+ naive T cells. These receptors were obtained from a human donor in good health. Some libraries in this study had Jurkat cell RNA spiked in.

This clonotype was recorded at least ten times. The V gene is TRBV11-2, the J gene TRBJ2-3; TRBD1 matches 9 bases. CDR3 length: 19 amino acids. CDR1 is SGHAT and CDR2 is FQNNGV in the germline V gene. V shed 1 base and J 0 bases; nucleotides not matched to a gene: 11. In nucleotides, the CDR3 is TGTGCCAGCAGCTTAGGGCCTAGGGCGACAGGGGGAAGCACAGATACGCAGTATTTT. It encodes CASSLGPRATGGSTDTQYF.

CDR3 sequence (DNA): TGTGCCAGCAGCCGGGGGTTTAGGACTGAAGCTTTCTTT. Amino acids: CASSRGFRTEAFF. This chain uses TRBV11-2 with TRBJ1-1; TRBD1 might be the D (5 bases). V lost 5 bases to trimming and J lost 5 bases, with 12 bases between them. This CDR3 has 13 amino acids. Germline V lookup: CDR1 SGHAT, CDR2 FQNNGV.

This clonotype showed up many times. The V and J genes are TRBV29-1 and TRBJ2-1; TRBD2 matches 8 bases. The CDR3 has 14 amino acids. Trimming removed 4 bases from V and 6 bases from J; junction bases left unmatched: 8. Germline V CDR1 and CDR2: SQVTM, ANQGSEA. The CDR3 sequence: CSVGQFGLANEQFF. CDR3 nucleotide sequence: TGCAGCGTTGGACAATTCGGACTAGCCAATGAGCAGTTCTTC.

On this clonotype: A read error is possible here, since a much larger clone lies one base away. This chain uses TRBV12-5 with TRBJ2-5; 8 nucleotides line up with TRBD1. The CDR3 extends over 15 amino acids. The trim removed 5 bases at V and 5 bases at J, leaving 10 bases unmatched. Germline lookup yields CDR1 LGHNT and CDR2 FRNRAP. CDR3 in DNA: TGTGCTAGTGGTAGCGACAGGGGTTTCCATGAGACCCAGTACTTC. Translation gives CASGSDRGFHETQYF.

This clonotype was observed a few times. The chain uses TRBV4-1 and TRBJ1-2; TRBD1 might be the D (5 bases). Germline V gene sequence: CDR1 MGHRA, CDR2 YSYEKL. CDR3 length equals 15 residues. The V gene lost 1 base and the J gene lost 1 base, with 10 bases spanning the gap. CDR3 protein: CASSQGWGSNYGYTF. The CDR3 DNA reads TGCGCCAGCAGCCAAGGATGGGGCAGTAACTATGGCTACACCTTC.

Note on this clonotype: This sequence may be a read error, since a much larger clone differs from it by one base. V is TRBV24-1 and J is TRBJ2-1; 11 bases match TRBD2. Germline V CDR1 and CDR2: KGHDR, SFDVKD. The CDR3 runs to 14 residues. CDR3 nucleotides: TGTGCCATCAGTAGCGGGGGGGCCTACAATGAGCAGTTCTTC. Its translation: CAISSGGAYNEQFF.

As for this clonotype: This may be a read error, as it is one base from a much larger clone. This chain uses TRBV4-3 with TRBJ2-5; 9 nucleotides agree with TRBD1. Unmatched junction bases numbered 8, after V lost 1 base and J lost 5 bases. This CDR3 has 16 amino acids. CDR1 and CDR2 from the germline V gene are LGHNA and YSLEER. The CDR3 loop is CASSQGGQGSGETQYF. CDR3 nucleotides: TGCGCCAGCAGCCAAGGGGGACAGGGTTCCGGGGAGACCCAGTACTTC.

In this sample, this clonotype turned up many times. The chain has TRBV19 and TRBJ1-1; maybe TRBD1 (5 bases). Between the trimmed V and J ends, which lost 1 base and 1 base, there was a span of 19 bases. CDR1 is LNHDA and CDR2 is SQIVND in the germline V gene (reference sequence). CDR3 length equals 18 residues. In DNA form, the CDR3 reads TGTGCCAGTAGTATAGTGGTGTTTGAGGGGTCAGAGAACACTGAAGCTTTCTTT. This gives the protein CASSIVVFEGSENTEAFF.

This clonotype was seen a handful of times. V gene TRBV9 combines with J gene TRBJ2-3; TRBD2 matches at 8 bases. The CDR3 is 15 residues long. V lost 6 bases, J lost 4 bases, and 10 bases stayed unmatched. Germline CDR1 is SGDLS and CDR2 is YYNGEE. CDR3 DNA: TGTGCCAGCAAGCCCGGACTAGCAATCGCAGATACGCAGTATTTT. Amino acid sequence: CASKPGLAIADTQYF. The full variable domain, rest sourced from reference TRBV9 and TRBJ2-3, is DSGVTQTPKHLITATGQRVTLRCSPRSGDLSVYWYQQSLDQGLQFLIQYYNGEERAKGNILERFSAQQFPDLHSELNLSSLELGDSALYFCASKPGLAIADTQYFGPGTRLTVL.

This clonotype appeared many times. V is TRBV4-1 and J is TRBJ2-7; possible D gene TRBD1, 5 bases. The CDR3 sequence is 15 residues long. The V end was cut by 0 bases, the J end by 4 bases, with 13 bases between. CDR1 and CDR2 (germline): MGHRA, YSYEKL. As DNA, the CDR3 is TGCGCCAGCAGCCAAGAACTCAGGGTTCCTTACGAGCAGTACTTC. Translated, it gives CASSQELRVPYEQYF.

This clonotype was counted at least ten times. This chain uses TRBV7-2 with TRBJ2-1; unclear D gene. Trimming pared 5 bases from V and 6 bases from J, leaving 14 bases between. CDR3 length: 14 residues. Germline V lookup: CDR1 SGHTA, CDR2 FQGNSA. The chain's CDR3 is CASSPEGRFNEQFF. The CDR3 region has the DNA TGTGCCAGCAGCCCCGAAGGGCGGTTCAATGAGCAGTTCTTC.

This clonotype has a count of ten or more. This chain uses TRBV11-2 with TRBJ1-1, with 9 nucleotides matching TRBD1. Germline V gene lookup returns CDR1 SGHAT and CDR2 FQNNGV. This CDR3 is 15 amino acids long. J was trimmed by 3 bases and V by 3 bases; bases with no gene match: 5. This CDR3 reads CASSLGNRGHTEAFF. CDR3 coding DNA: TGTGCCAGCAGCTTGGGCAACAGGGGGCACACTGAAGCTTTCTTT.

Concerning this clonotype itself: A much larger clone differs by one base, so this may be a read error. The V call is TRBV29-1, the J call TRBJ1-2; no clear D gene. In germline, CDR1 is SQVTM, CDR2 ANQGSEA. This CDR3 has 15 residues. Trimming pared 4 bases from V and 4 bases from J, leaving 19 bases between. CDR3 region: CSVGPPRGLAYGYTF. For the CDR3, the DNA is TGCAGCGTTGGACCCCCGCGAGGGCTGGCCTATGGCTACACCTTC. Drawing the rest from reference TRBV29-1 and TRBJ1-2, the complete variable domain is SAVISQKPSRDICQRGTSLTIQCQVDSQVTMMFWYRQQPGQSLTLIATANQGSEATYESGFVIDKFPISRPNLTFSTLTVSNMSPEDSSIYLCSVGPPRGLAYGYTFGSGTRLTVV.

This clonotype was counted many times. J is TRBJ1-5 and V is TRBV7-8, with TRBD1 matching 7 bases. CDR1 and CDR2 from the germline V gene are SGHVS and FQNEAQ. The CDR3 contains 15 residues. V shed 0 bases, J shed 6 bases, and the junction held 5 bases outside the gene matches. The CDR3 here is CASSLAEGAFQPQHF. The DNA of the CDR3 is TGTGCCAGCAGCTTAGCGGAGGGGGCATTTCAGCCCCAGCATTTT. The whole variable domain, filled in from reference TRBV7-8 and TRBJ1-5, reads GAGVSQSPRYKVAKRGQDVALRCDPISGHVSLFWYQQALGQGPEFLTYFQNEAQLDKSGLPSDRFFAERPEGSVSTLKIQRTQQEDSAVYLCASSLAEGAFQPQHFGDGTRLSIL.

This clonotype was observed a few times. This chain connects TRBV6-2 or TRBV6-3 to TRBJ1-1; TRBD1 is a possible D gene (5 bases). This CDR3 has 15 amino acids. In germline, CDR1 is MNHEY, CDR2 SVGEGT. Trimming removed 6 bases from V and 1 base from J, with 15 bases in between. The CDR3 spells CASSSSITGNTEAFF. In DNA, the CDR3 is TGTGCCAGCAGCTCCTCTATTACAGGGAACACTGAAGCTTTCTTT.

This clonotype has a count of ten or more. The rearrangement uses TRBV20-1 and TRBJ2-3; TRBD1 aligns across 8 bases. The CDR3 contains 14 residues. V shed 4 bases, J shed 2 bases, and the junction held 5 bases outside the gene matches. CDR1 and CDR2 from the germline V gene are DFQATT and SNEGSKA (reference sequence). CDR3 residues: CSATDREITDTQYF. As DNA, the CDR3 is TGCAGTGCTACGGACAGGGAGATCACAGATACGCAGTATTTT.

This clonotype was found many times. The chain couples TRBV20-1 to TRBJ1-5, with TRBD1 as a possible D gene (5 bases). The CDR3 runs to 13 residues. V gave up 3 bases and J gave up 3 bases, with 9 bases separating them. From germline, CDR1 is DFQATT and CDR2 SNEGSKA (reference sequence). CDR3 coding DNA: TGCAGTGCTAGCAGGGCATCCAATCAGCCCCAGCATTTT. Its protein product is CSASRASNQPQHF.

This clonotype came up many times. The J gene is TRBJ1-4, the V gene TRBV27, with D tentatively TRBD1 (6 bases). The CDR3 spans 15 residues. Trimming removed 5 bases from V and 4 bases from J, with 14 bases in between. Germline CDR1 is MNHEY and CDR2 is SMNVEV (reference sequence). As DNA, the CDR3 is TGTGCCAGCAGTCCCGGACAGCTTCTTAATGAAAAACTGTTTTTT. It yields the protein CASSPGQLLNEKLFF. The entire variable domain, with the rest obtained from reference TRBV27 and TRBJ1-4, is as follows: EAQVTQNPRYLITVTGKKLTVTCSQNMNHEYMSWYRQDPGLGLRQIYYSMNVEVTDKGDVPEGYKVSRKEKRNFPLILESPSPNQTSLYFCASSPGQLLNEKLFFGSGTQLSVL.

In nucleotides, the CDR3 is TGTGCCAGCAGCCTCTCGTCTAGCGGGAGACCTTCGAGGGCCCAGTACTTC. Amino acid sequence: CASSLSSSGRPSRAQYF. The V gene is TRBV3-1, the J gene TRBJ2-5; 10 bases match TRBD2. The J segment lost 9 bases and the V segment lost 4 bases, leaving 17 bases of the junction unmatched. The CDR3 runs to 17 residues. CDR1 and CDR2 from the germline V gene are LGHDT and YNNKEL (reference sequence).

This clonotype has a handful of counts. The chain joins TRBV12-3 or TRBV12-4 to TRBJ2-3, with TRBD2 matching 8 bases. There are 13 residues in the CDR3. Trimming removed 8 bases from V and 6 bases from J; junction bases left unmatched: 7. The CDR3 coding sequence is TGTGCCAGCTGTAGCGGGGTGGGGGATACGCAGTATTTT. Its protein is CASCSGVGDTQYF.

The chain is built from TRBV4-1 and TRBJ2-7; the D is unclear. The CDR3 is made up of 16 amino acids. Looked up from germline, CDR1 is MGHRA and CDR2 is YSYEKL. V lost 4 bases and J 4 bases, leaving 20 bases between the germline ends. The CDR3 DNA reads TGCGCCAGCAGCCCCTCCCCTGTAGAGTTGTGGTACGAGCAGTACTTC. This translates into CASSPSPVELWYEQYF.

A remark on this clonotype: This may arise from a read error, as a much more abundant clone is one base away. The CDR3 spells CGVMGTKPYEQYF. The CDR3 DNA reads TGCGGCGTTATGGGGACCAAGCCATACGAGCAGTACTTC. The chain links TRBV29-1 to TRBJ2-7, with D perhaps TRBD1 or TRBD2 (5 bases each). The germline CDR1 and CDR2 sequences are SQVTM and ANQGSEA. This CDR3 contains 13 residues.

The V call is TRBV6-5, the J call TRBJ1-5, with D unclear. V lost 0 bases and J 2 bases, leaving 5 bases between the germline ends. This CDR3 spans 14 amino acids. Germline loops: CDR1 MNHEY, CDR2 SVGAGI. CDR3 bases: TGTGCCAGCAGTTACTCTGGGGGCAATCAGCCCCAGCATTTT. Translation: CASSYSGGNQPQHF.

There are many counts of this clonotype. The gene calls are TRBV20-1 and TRBJ1-1; D ambiguous. There are 14 residues in the CDR3. CDR1 DFQATT and CDR2 SNEGSKA come from the germline V gene (reference sequence). Trimming removed 6 bases from V and 4 bases from J, with 18 bases in between. The CDR3 DNA reads as TGCAGTGCACCTTCCCCGTATGTAGGCACTGAAGCTTTCTTT. This translates into CSAPSPYVGTEAFF.

The chain carries TRBV2 and TRBJ2-3; 14 bases map to TRBD2. Germline trimming cut 2 bases from V and 6 bases from J; bases unmatched to any gene: 4. The CDR3 has 16 amino acids. Germline values: CDR1 SNHLY, CDR2 FYNNEI. The DNA for the CDR3 is TGTGCCAGCAGTGAATGGGGGACTAGCGGGAGTGATACGCAGTATTTT. Translated, it gives CASSEWGTSGSDTQYF.

This clonotype appeared a few times. The J gene is TRBJ1-4, the V gene TRBV7-6; weak D call: TRBD1 (5 bases). Germline CDR1 SGHVS, CDR2 FNYEAQ. The CDR3 consists of 16 residues. Trimming left V 0 bases short and J 5 bases short, with 13 bases between. The DNA for the CDR3 is TGTGCCAGCAGCTTAGCGCAGGGACCGGGGAATGAAAAACTGTTTTTT. It translates to CASSLAQGPGNEKLFF.

The chain links TRBV6-5 to TRBJ1-4, with TRBD1 identical over 8 bases. CDR3 length: 16 residues. J was trimmed by 0 bases and V by 5 bases; bases with no gene match: 5. Germline values: CDR1 MNHEY, CDR2 SVGAGI. CDR3 sequence: CASSSGTGPTNEKLFF. The CDR3 nucleotides read TGTGCCAGCAGTAGCGGGACAGGTCCAACTAATGAAAAACTGTTTTTT.

Comments on this clonotype: Given a much more abundant clone one base away, this may be a read error. V is TRBV9 and J is TRBJ1-1; 7 bases are a match to TRBD1. CDR1 is SGDLS and CDR2 is YYNGEE in the germline V gene. The CDR3 covers 13 residues. The CDR3 is CARSVTGSTEAFF. The CDR3 coding sequence is TGTGCCCGCAGCGTGACAGGGAGCACTGAAGCTTTCTTT.

In this sample, this clonotype turned up many times. The CDR3 bases are TGTGCCAGCAGTGATATGAGACAAGAGACCCAGTACTTC. It codes for CASSDMRQETQYF. V and J are TRBV5-6 and TRBJ2-5; D ambiguous. Trimming left V 5 bases short and J 2 bases short, with 10 bases between. CDR1 is SGHDT, CDR2 YYEEEE, per germline. The CDR3 contains 13 residues.